This TCR beta chain comes out of a study of T cell changes during pregnancy in multiple sclerosis (dated by TCRdb to the late 2010s). Study-level background: In women with multiple sclerosis, the researchers looked at how the T cell repertoire shifted as pregnancy progressed.

The library was built by means of the immunoSEQ multiplex PCR assay. TCRdb stores this immuneACCESS table with in-frame sequences only. Part of the clones is absent; in the studies checked, under half of the shortfall reflects unresolved V genes, and no reason is known for the rest. The sample table shows over 40,000 clones, and about 93% are seen once. The top ten clones comprise 0.25% to 0.3% of the sample. Note on this clone: Its binding antigen is unknown. Base quality data are lacking; no much larger clone is found one base away.

For CDR1 and CDR2, the germline V gene lists SGHTA and FQGTGA. V was cut back by 4 bases and J by 7 bases, leaving a gap of 8 bases between them. Counted from cysteine to phenylalanine, this CDR3 has 11 amino acids. The sequence is cut down to CDR3 DNA, 33 bases in frame from base 1. The material was CD4+ T cells from peripheral blood mononuclear cells, obtained in the second trimester of pregnancy. The sequence derives from a female donor with multiple sclerosis, enrolled in a pregnancy study. The V and J segments used are TRBV7-3 and TRBJ2-7; 6 matching bases give a weak D call of TRBD1. Here the CDR3 is given as CASSSGDEQYF. The DNA sequence is as follows: TGTGCCAGCAGCTCAGGGGATGAGCAGTACTTC.